The sequence of this T cell receptor (beta chain) was determined in a study of lymphopenia after photon versus proton radiotherapy. Study results and caveats: After lymphocyte nadir, photon-treated repertoires showed oligoclonal expansion, especially CD8+ Temra. In patients who died, overall survival fell as post-nadir TCR diversity dropped more. Survival link was tested only in deceased patients; proton benefit remains a possibility. Proton therapy kept repertoires fairly stable, unlike photons, which gained effector/memory cells.

In regard to this clone: Its antigen is not identified.

This CDR3 is built from 15 residues. Germline V lookup: CDR1 MGHDK, CDR2 SYGVNS. Trimming shortened V by 3 bases and J by 3 bases, and 14 bases separated the two germline ends. The method was immunoSEQ multiplex PCR; TCRdb's version includes in-frame clones alone and lacks a portion of them. The sample lists fewer than 20,000 clones; about nine tenths were seen once. The sample consisted of peripheral blood, taken from a patient treated with proton-based radiotherapy. The rearrangement uses TRBV25-1 and TRBJ1-1, with D maybe TRBD1 (5 bases). This TCR was recovered from a man between 65 and 80 years old with pancreatic cancer. The CDR3 region has the DNA TGTGCCAGCAGTGACACCGGACATAAGGACACTGAAGCTTTCTTT. Its protein product is CASSDTGHKDTEAFF.